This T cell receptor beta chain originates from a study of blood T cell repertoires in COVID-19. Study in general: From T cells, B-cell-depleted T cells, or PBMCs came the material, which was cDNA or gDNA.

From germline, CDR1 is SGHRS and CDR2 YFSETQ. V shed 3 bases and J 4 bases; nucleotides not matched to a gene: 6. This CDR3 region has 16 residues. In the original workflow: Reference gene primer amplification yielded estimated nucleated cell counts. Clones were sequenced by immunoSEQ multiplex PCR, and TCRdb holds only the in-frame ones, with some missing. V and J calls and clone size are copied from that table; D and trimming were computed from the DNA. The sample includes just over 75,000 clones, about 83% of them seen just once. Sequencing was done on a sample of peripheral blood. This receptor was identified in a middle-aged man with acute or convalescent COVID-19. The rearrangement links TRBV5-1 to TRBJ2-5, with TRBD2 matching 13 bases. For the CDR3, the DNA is TGCGCCAGCAGCTCCAGAGGACTAGCGGGAGTAGAGACCCAGTACTTC. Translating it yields CASSSRGLAGVETQYF.